The 4 T cell receptor beta chains below all came from one sample that was sequenced in a study of CD8+ T cells in alopecia areata. Sequencing templates came from extracted RNA that was reverse transcribed into cDNA. Method: immunoSEQ multiplex PCR; TCRdb's copy keeps in-frame clones and lacks some. The sample consists of almost 35,000 clones, 45% to 60% of them appearing once. Sequences were obtained from NKG2D-high CD8+ T cells sorted from blood. Every receptor here comes from a human donor with alopecia areata.

This clone occurred once. The chain links TRBV13 to TRBJ2-7, with 10 bases matching TRBD1. Germline assignment: CDR1 PRHDT and CDR2 FYEKMQ (reference sequence). V lost 5 bases, J lost 6 bases, and 7 bases stayed unmatched. This CDR3 has 14 amino acids. This chain's CDR3 is CASSTRDRGREQYF. The CDR3 coding sequence is TGTGCCAGCAGCACCCGGGACAGGGGTCGCGAGCAGTACTTC.

This clone has more than one count but fewer than ten. The chain is built from TRBV5-6 and TRBJ2-3; possible D gene TRBD2, 5 bases. CDR1 and CDR2 (germline): SGHDT, YYEEEE. This CDR3 is built from 14 residues. V lost 6 bases, J lost 3 bases, and 14 bases lay in between. The CDR3 DNA reads as TGTGCCAGCACCTCACCGACGGGAACAGATACGCAGTATTTT. Its protein is CASTSPTGTDTQYF.

The V and J genes are TRBV9 and TRBJ2-5; 7 positions match TRBD1. This CDR3 has 16 residues. The V and J ends lost 2 bases and 1 base, in that order; junction bases with no gene match: 8. Per germline, CDR1 SGDLS and CDR2 YYNGEE. Here the CDR3 reads CASSVGARQGQETQYF. CDR3 DNA sequence: TGTGCCAGCAGCGTTGGGGCAAGACAGGGCCAAGAGACCCAGTACTTC.

The chain carries TRBV4-3 and TRBJ1-4; unclear D gene. V dropped 0 bases and J dropped 3 bases, with 8 bases sitting between them. Germline CDR1 LGHNA, CDR2 YSLEER. This CDR3 region has 15 residues. Here the CDR3 reads CASSQDLASNEKLFF. As DNA, the CDR3 is TGCGCCAGCAGCCAAGATCTGGCCTCTAATGAAAAACTGTTTTTT.